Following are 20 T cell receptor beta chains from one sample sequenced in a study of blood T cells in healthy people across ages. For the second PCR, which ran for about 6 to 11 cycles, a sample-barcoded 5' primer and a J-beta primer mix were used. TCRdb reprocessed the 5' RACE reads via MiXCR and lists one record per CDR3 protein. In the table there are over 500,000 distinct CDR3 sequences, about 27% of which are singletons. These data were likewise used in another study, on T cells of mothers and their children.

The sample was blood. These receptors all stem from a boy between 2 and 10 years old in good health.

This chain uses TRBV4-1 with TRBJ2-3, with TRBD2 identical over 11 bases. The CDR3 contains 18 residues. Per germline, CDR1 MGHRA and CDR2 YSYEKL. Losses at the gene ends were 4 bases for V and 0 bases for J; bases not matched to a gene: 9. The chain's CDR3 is CASSPRLAGRYSTDTQYF. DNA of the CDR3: TGCGCCAGCAGCCCGAGACTAGCGGGGCGATATAGCACAGATACGCAGTATTTT.

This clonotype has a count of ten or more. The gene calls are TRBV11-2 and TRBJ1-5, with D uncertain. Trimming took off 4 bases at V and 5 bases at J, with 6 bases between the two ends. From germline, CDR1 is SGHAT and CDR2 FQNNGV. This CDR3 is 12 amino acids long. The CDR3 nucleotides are TGTGCCAGCAGCTCCCTAGATCAGCCCCAGCATTTT. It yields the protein CASSSLDQPQHF.

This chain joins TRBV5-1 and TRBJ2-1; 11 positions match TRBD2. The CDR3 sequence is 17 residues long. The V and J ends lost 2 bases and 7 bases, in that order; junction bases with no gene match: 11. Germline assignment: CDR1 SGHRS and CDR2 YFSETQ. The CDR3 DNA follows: TGCGCCAGCAGCTTCCTTGTTAGCGGGGGGGCTATGAATGAGCAGTTCTTC. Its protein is CASSFLVSGGAMNEQFF.

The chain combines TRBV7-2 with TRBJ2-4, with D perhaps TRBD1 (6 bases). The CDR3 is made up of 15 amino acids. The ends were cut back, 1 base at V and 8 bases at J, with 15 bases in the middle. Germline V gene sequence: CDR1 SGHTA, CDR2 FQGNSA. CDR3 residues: CASSLGSRGWDIQYF. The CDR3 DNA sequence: TGTGCCAGCAGCTTAGGCAGCAGGGGTTGGGACATTCAGTACTTC.

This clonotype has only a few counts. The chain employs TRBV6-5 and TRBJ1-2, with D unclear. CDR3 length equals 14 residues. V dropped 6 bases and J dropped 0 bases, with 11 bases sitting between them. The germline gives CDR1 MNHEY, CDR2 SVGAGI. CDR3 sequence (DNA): TGTGCCAGCAGCCTTGGGCGTTCTAACTATGGCTACACCTTC. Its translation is CASSLGRSNYGYTF.

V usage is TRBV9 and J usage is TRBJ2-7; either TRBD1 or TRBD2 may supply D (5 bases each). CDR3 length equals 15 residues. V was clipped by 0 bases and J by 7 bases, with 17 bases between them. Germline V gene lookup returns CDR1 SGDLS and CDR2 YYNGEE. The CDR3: CASSVEGTGMDEQYF. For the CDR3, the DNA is TGTGCCAGCAGCGTAGAGGGGACGGGAATGGATGAGCAGTACTTC. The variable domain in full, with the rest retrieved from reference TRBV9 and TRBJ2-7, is DSGVTQTPKHLITATGQRVTLRCSPRSGDLSVYWYQQSLDQGLQFLIQYYNGEERAKGNILERFSAQQFPDLHSELNLSSLELGDSALYFCASSVEGTGMDEQYFGPGTRLTVT.

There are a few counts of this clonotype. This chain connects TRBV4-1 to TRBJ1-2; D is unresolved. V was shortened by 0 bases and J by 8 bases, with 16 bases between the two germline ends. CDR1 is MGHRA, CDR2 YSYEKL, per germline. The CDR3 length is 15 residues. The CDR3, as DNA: TGCGCCAGCAGCCAAGATAGGACGAACTGGAGGGGCTACACCTTC. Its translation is CASSQDRTNWRGYTF.

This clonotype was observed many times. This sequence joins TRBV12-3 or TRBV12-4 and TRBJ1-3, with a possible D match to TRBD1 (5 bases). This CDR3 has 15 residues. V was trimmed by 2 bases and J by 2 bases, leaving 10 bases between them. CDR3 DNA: TGTGCCAGCAGTTTAAGTCGGGGGGCTGGAAACACCATATATTTT. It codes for CASSLSRGAGNTIYF.

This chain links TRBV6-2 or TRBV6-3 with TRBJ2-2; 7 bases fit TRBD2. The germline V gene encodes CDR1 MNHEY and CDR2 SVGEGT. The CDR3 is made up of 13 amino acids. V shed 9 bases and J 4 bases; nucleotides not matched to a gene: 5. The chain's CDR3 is CASGGLLTGELFF. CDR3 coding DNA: TGTGCCAGTGGGGGACTACTCACCGGGGAGCTGTTTTTT.

CDR3 region: CASSQAGDRVVNHCGYTF. CDR3 bases: TGCGCCAGCAGCCAAGCGGGGGACAGGGTCGTGAATCACTGTGGCTACACCTTC. The chain uses TRBV4-1 and TRBJ1-2, with 9 positions matching TRBD1. The CDR3 totals 18 residues. CDR1 and CDR2 (germline): MGHRA, YSYEKL. V trimming: 1 base; J trimming: 7 bases; junction bases outside the gene matches: 16.

The CDR3: CSVQGDMSSYEQYF. The CDR3 nucleotides are TGCAGCGTTCAGGGAGACATGAGCTCCTACGAGCAGTACTTC. The chain combines TRBV29-1 with TRBJ2-7, with D perhaps TRBD1 or TRBD2 (5 bases each). The CDR3 has 14 residues. V dropped 5 bases and J dropped 0 bases, with 14 bases sitting between them. CDR1 SQVTM and CDR2 ANQGSEA come from the germline V gene.

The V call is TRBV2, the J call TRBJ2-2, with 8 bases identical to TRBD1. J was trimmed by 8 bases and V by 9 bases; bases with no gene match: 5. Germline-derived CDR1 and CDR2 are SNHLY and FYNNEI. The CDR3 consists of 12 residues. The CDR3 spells CARQGDKGELFF. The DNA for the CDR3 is TGTGCCAGACAGGGGGATAAGGGGGAGCTGTTTTTT.

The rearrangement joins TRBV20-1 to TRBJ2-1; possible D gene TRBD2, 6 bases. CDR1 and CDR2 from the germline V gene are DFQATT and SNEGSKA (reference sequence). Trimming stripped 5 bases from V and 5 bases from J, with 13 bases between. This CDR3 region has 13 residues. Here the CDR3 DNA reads TGCAGTGCTCCCCGGGACTCACACAATGAGCAGTTCTTC. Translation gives CSAPRDSHNEQFF.

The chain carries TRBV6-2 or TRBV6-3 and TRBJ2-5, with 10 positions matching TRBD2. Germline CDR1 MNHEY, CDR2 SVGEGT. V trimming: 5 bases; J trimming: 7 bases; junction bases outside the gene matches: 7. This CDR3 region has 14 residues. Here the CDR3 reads CASSRTSGWGTQYF. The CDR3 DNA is TGTGCCAGCAGTCGGACTAGCGGTTGGGGGACCCAGTACTTC.

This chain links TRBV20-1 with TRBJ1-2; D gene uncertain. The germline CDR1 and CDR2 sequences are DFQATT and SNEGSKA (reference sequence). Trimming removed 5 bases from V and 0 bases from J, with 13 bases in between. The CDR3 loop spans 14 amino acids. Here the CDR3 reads CSADPGVANYGYTF. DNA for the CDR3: TGCAGTGCTGACCCCGGTGTAGCTAACTATGGCTACACCTTC.

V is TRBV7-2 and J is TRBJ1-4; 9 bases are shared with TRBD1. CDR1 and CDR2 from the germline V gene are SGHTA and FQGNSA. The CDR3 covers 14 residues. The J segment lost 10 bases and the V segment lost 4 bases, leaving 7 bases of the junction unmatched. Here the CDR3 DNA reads TGTGCCAGCAGCTCGGGACAGGGTATGGGAAAACTGTTTTTT. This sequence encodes CASSSGQGMGKLFF. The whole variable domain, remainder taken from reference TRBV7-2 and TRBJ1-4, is GAGVSQSPSNKVTEKGKDVELRCDPISGHTALYWYRQSLGQGLEFLIYFQGNSAPDKSGLPSDRFSAERTGGSVSTLTIQRTQQEDSAVYLCASSSGQGMGKLFFGSGTQLSVL.

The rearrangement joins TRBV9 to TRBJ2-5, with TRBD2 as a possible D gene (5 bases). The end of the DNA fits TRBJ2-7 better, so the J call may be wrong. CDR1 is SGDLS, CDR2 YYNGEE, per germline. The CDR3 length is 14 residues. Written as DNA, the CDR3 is TGTGCCAGCAGCGTAGACAGCGGCTCCTACGAGCAGTACTTC. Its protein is CASSVDSGSYEQYF.

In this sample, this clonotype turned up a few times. Written as DNA, the CDR3 is TGTGCCACCAGCACACAAACAGGGGGCTATGGCTACACCTTC. This encodes CATSTQTGGYGYTF. The chain links TRBV15 to TRBJ1-2; TRBD1 matches 8 bases. The length of the CDR3 is 14 residues. CDR1 LNHNV and CDR2 YYDKDF come from the germline V gene (reference sequence). With 4 bases clipped from V and 4 bases from J, the junction kept 5 bases outside the gene matches.

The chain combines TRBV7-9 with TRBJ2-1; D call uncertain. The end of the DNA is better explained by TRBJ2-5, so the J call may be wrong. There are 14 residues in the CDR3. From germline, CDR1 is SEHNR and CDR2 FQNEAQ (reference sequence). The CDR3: CASRSVRLGETQYF. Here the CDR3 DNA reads TGTGCCAGCAGATCCGTTCGATTAGGGGAGACCCAGTACTTC.

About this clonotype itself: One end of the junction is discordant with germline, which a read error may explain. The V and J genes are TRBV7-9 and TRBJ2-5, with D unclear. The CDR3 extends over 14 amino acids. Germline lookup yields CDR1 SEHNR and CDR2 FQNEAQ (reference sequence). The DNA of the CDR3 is TGCGCCAGCAGCTCCCGCAAAACCTGGGAGACCCAGTACTTC. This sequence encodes CASSSRKTWETQYF.